The 27 T cell receptor beta chains given below trace back to one sample, sequenced in a study of shared clonotypes between healthy human individuals. The data were produced by immunoSEQ multiplex PCR, yet TCRdb's version contains in-frame clones alone and is incomplete. The profile shows 1.6 million or so clones, just under 99% of them singletons. Sequencing was done on a sample of naive CD4+ T cells sorted from blood. Regarding subset: CD45RA+ positively selected. The receptors originated from a man younger than 45 in good health.

The chain has TRBV27 and TRBJ2-7, with 9 bases that match TRBD2. The CDR3 is made up of 15 amino acids. From germline, CDR1 is MNHEY and CDR2 SMNVEV (reference sequence). The junction had 4 bases not matched to a gene; V was cut back by 3 bases and J by 1 base. The CDR3 reads CASSFASGKSYEQYF. The CDR3 bases are TGTGCCAGCAGTTTCGCTAGCGGGAAATCCTACGAGCAGTACTTC.

The V and J genes are TRBV5-6 and TRBJ2-1, with a possible D match to TRBD2 (5 bases). Trimming removed 6 bases at V and 4 bases at J, with 14 bases between. Germline lookup yields CDR1 SGHDT and CDR2 YYEEEE. The CDR3 has 14 residues. The CDR3 spells CASNSIRGYNEQFF. The CDR3 region has the DNA TGTGCCAGCAACAGCATCCGGGGATACAATGAGCAGTTCTTC.

The CDR3 protein is CASSQVQSPGLRAGELFF. The CDR3 DNA reads TGCGCCAGCAGCCAAGTTCAGTCGCCAGGGTTGAGGGCCGGGGAGCTGTTTTTT. The chain recombines TRBV4-3 with TRBJ2-2, with D possibly being TRBD1 or TRBD2 (5 bases each). The CDR3 has 18 residues. The V gene's germline CDR1 is LGHNA and CDR2 YSLEER. Trimming shortened V by 1 base and J by 6 bases, and 21 bases separated the two germline ends.

This clone appeared once. The chain has TRBV6-6 and TRBJ1-1; D may be TRBD1 (5 bases). CDR1 is MNHNY and CDR2 is SVGAGI in the germline V gene (reference sequence). The length of the CDR3 is 12 residues. Trimming shortened V by 7 bases and J by 7 bases, and 13 bases separated the two germline ends. The CDR3 region is CASNPRDGEAFF. In DNA form, the CDR3 reads TGTGCCAGCAACCCCAGGGACGGTGAAGCTTTCTTT.

The genes are TRBV7-6 and TRBJ1-1; no firm D call. The CDR3 is made up of 15 amino acids. Trimming cost V 1 base and J 1 base, with 10 bases left between them. Germline-derived CDR1 and CDR2 are SGHVS and FNYEAQ. The CDR3 coding sequence is TGTGCCAGCAGCTTAGATACGCGAGAGAACACTGAAGCTTTCTTT. This encodes CASSLDTRENTEAFF. The complete variable domain, with remaining parts taken from reference TRBV7-6 and TRBJ1-1, reads GAGVSQSPRYKVTKRGQDVALRCDPISGHVSLYWYRQALGQGPEFLTYFNYEAQQDKSGLPNDRFSAERPEGSISTLTIQRTEQRDSAMYRCASSLDTRENTEAFFGQGTRLTVV.

V and J are TRBV27 and TRBJ2-1, with a weak D call TRBD2 (6 bases). V was clipped by 5 bases and J by 3 bases, with 17 bases between them. This CDR3 has 16 residues. Germline CDR1 and CDR2: MNHEY and SMNVEV (reference sequence). The CDR3 protein is CASSTPGTPRYNEQFF. The CDR3 DNA reads TGTGCCAGCAGTACCCCCGGGACTCCTCGCTACAATGAGCAGTTCTTC.

The chain has TRBV5-4 and TRBJ2-5, with 7 bases lining up with TRBD2. This CDR3 is 17 amino acids long. Germline values: CDR1 SGHNT, CDR2 YYREEE (reference sequence). V lost 2 bases to trimming and J lost 4 bases; unmatched junction nucleotides: 14. Written as DNA, the CDR3 is TGTGCCAGCAGCTTCTCCGGGAGGTCCATTCGGGGAGAGACCCAGTACTTC. It encodes CASSFSGRSIRGETQYF.

The chain recombines TRBV7-9 with TRBJ2-7; TRBD1 aligns across 9 bases. The germline V gene encodes CDR1 SEHNR and CDR2 FQNEAQ (reference sequence). The CDR3 is made up of 15 amino acids. The J segment lost 2 bases and the V segment lost 2 bases, leaving 4 bases of the junction unmatched. This CDR3 is CASSLKGQGPYEQYF. The CDR3 DNA reads as TGTGCCAGCAGCTTAAAAGGACAGGGGCCCTACGAGCAGTACTTC.

The chain is built from TRBV5-6 and TRBJ2-3; 7 bases agree with TRBD1. The CDR3 covers 15 residues. With 1 base clipped from V and 2 bases from J, the junction kept 4 bases outside the gene matches. Germline CDR1 reads SGHDT; CDR2 reads YYEEEE. CDR3 nucleotides: TGTGCCAGCAGCTTGTCCGACAGGGTCACAGATACGCAGTATTTT. Translating gives CASSLSDRVTDTQYF.

This chain connects TRBV5-5 to TRBJ1-1, with a tentative D call TRBD1 (5 bases). The V and J ends lost 0 bases and 0 bases respectively, with 9 bases between them. The CDR3 spans 15 residues. Germline V gives CDR1 SGHKS, CDR2 YYEKEE (reference sequence). The CDR3 loop is CASSLGKGMNTEAFF. DNA for the CDR3: TGTGCCAGCAGCTTGGGGAAGGGGATGAACACTGAAGCTTTCTTT.

This rearrangement joins TRBV4-3 to TRBJ1-1; the match to TRBD1 covers 7 bases. The CDR3 is made up of 14 amino acids. Germline lookup yields CDR1 LGHNA and CDR2 YSLEER. V trimming: 3 bases; J trimming: 0 bases; junction bases outside the gene matches: 1. The CDR3 DNA sequence: TGCGCCAGCAGCCAGGACAGGTTGAACACTGAAGCTTTCTTT. Translating it yields CASSQDRLNTEAFF.

This rearrangement joins TRBV4-3 to TRBJ2-2; 9 bases are a match to TRBD2. The CDR3 runs 16 residues. J was trimmed by 6 bases and V by 1 base; bases with no gene match: 6. Germline CDR1 is LGHNA and CDR2 is YSLEER. The CDR3 DNA reads TGCGCCAGCAGCCAAGCCCCGGGACTAGCTCCCGGGGAGCTGTTTTTT. Its translation: CASSQAPGLAPGELFF.

The chain is built from TRBV20-1 and TRBJ1-5; D ambiguous. This CDR3 spans 11 amino acids. V dropped 3 bases and J dropped 6 bases, with 6 bases sitting between them. CDR1 and CDR2 from the germline V gene are DFQATT and SNEGSKA (reference sequence). The CDR3 loop reads CSASTGQPQHF. CDR3 nucleotides: TGCAGTGCTAGTACGGGTCAGCCCCAGCATTTT.

The rearrangement uses TRBV21-1 and TRBJ2-5; the tabulated D call, TRBD2, remains unverified against the DNA. TRBV21-1 has pseudogene status. The CDR3 extends over 17 amino acids. CDR3 in DNA: TGTGCCAGCAGCAAAGGCCAAGGCGGGACTTTCCAAGAGACCCAGTACTTC. Translated, it gives CASSKGQGGTFQETQYF.

The V gene is TRBV10-3, the J gene TRBJ1-5; TRBD1 might be the D (6 bases). Trimming took 5 bases from V and 2 from J, leaving 13 bases between them. Germline CDR1 reads ENHRY; CDR2 reads SYGVKD. The length of the CDR3 is 15 residues. The CDR3 bases are TGTGCCATCAGTAATCTTGGGGGCCGCAATCAGCCCCAGCATTTT. It codes for CAISNLGGRNQPQHF.

The sample holds one count of this clone. The chain's CDR3 is CASRNRGVPYEQYF. The CDR3 DNA sequence: TGTGCCAGCAGAAACAGGGGAGTCCCTTACGAGCAGTACTTC. This chain connects TRBV27 to TRBJ2-7; TRBD1 matches 7 bases. Trimming cost V 6 bases and J 4 bases; bases outside gene matches: 9. CDR3 size: 14 residues. Germline V lookup: CDR1 MNHEY, CDR2 SMNVEV (reference sequence).

The chain joins TRBV6-5 to TRBJ2-7; the D gene is possibly TRBD1 (6 bases). Trimming cost V 8 bases and J 6 bases, with 17 bases left between them. This CDR3 contains 13 residues. Germline V gives CDR1 MNHEY, CDR2 SVGAGI. The CDR3: CASQGSWMGEQYF. The DNA for the CDR3 is TGTGCCAGCCAGGGGAGTTGGATGGGCGAGCAGTACTTC.

V and J are TRBV27 and TRBJ1-1; no clear D. V was shortened by 3 bases and J by 0 bases, with 8 bases between the two germline ends. The CDR3 is 14 residues long. Germline lookup yields CDR1 MNHEY and CDR2 SMNVEV (reference sequence). Here the CDR3 reads CASSLAGLNTEAFF. The CDR3 region has the DNA TGTGCCAGCAGTTTGGCGGGGTTGAACACTGAAGCTTTCTTT.

The chain carries TRBV18 and TRBJ1-5; maybe TRBD1 (5 bases). The CDR3 runs to 16 residues. CDR1 is KGHSH, CDR2 LQKENI, per germline. V was cut by 1 base and J by 6 bases, with 16 bases left in between. The CDR3 loop reads CASSPLPGMAFQPQHF. CDR3 sequence (DNA): TGTGCCAGCTCACCACTTCCAGGGATGGCTTTTCAGCCCCAGCATTTT.

This chain's CDR3 is CASSETGGAVNTIYF. In DNA form, the CDR3 reads TGTGCCAGCAGCGAAACAGGGGGCGCGGTCAACACCATATATTTT. The chain uses TRBV5-4 and TRBJ1-3; TRBD1 aligns across 9 bases. The V gene's germline CDR1 is SGHNT and CDR2 YYREEE (reference sequence). CDR3 length: 15 residues. V shed 4 bases and J 7 bases; nucleotides not matched to a gene: 9.

V gene TRBV28 combines with J gene TRBJ2-1; 9 nucleotides agree with TRBD2. In germline, CDR1 is MDHEN, CDR2 SYDVKM. Trimming cost V 8 bases and J 4 bases; bases outside gene matches: 9. This CDR3 has 15 amino acids. CDR3 coding DNA: TGTGCCAGCCAACCGCGGGCGGGAGGGTACAATGAGCAGTTCTTC. This gives the protein CASQPRAGGYNEQFF. Together with reference TRBV28 and TRBJ2-1, the CDR3 gives the full variable domain: DVKVTQSSRYLVKRTGEKVFLECVQDMDHENMFWYRQDPGLGLRLIYFSYDVKMKEKGDIPEGYSVSREKKERFSLILESASTNQTSMYLCASQPRAGGYNEQFFGPGTRLTVL.

The chain employs TRBV29-1 and TRBJ2-1; D is perhaps TRBD2 (6 bases). V was cut by 5 bases and J by 1 base, with 12 bases left in between. The CDR3 has 14 residues. CDR1 is SQVTM, CDR2 ANQGSEA, per germline. The DNA of the CDR3 is TGCAGCGTTCTAACGGGAGAGTCCTACAATGAGCAGTTCTTC. Translation: CSVLTGESYNEQFF.

This rearrangement joins TRBV18 to TRBJ2-2; 14 bases fit TRBD2. The CDR3 runs 19 residues. Trimming removed 1 base from V and 5 bases from J; junction bases left unmatched: 9. Per germline, CDR1 KGHSH and CDR2 LQKENI. The CDR3 DNA follows: TGTGCCAGCTCACCACTTCCGGGACTAGCGGGAGATAGGACCGGGGAGCTGTTTTTT. This translates into CASSPLPGLAGDRTGELFF. The full variable domain, rest sourced from reference TRBV18 and TRBJ2-2, is NAGVMQNPRHLVRRRGQEARLRCSPMKGHSHVYWYRQLPEEGLKFMVYLQKENIIDESGMPKERFSAEFPKEGPSILRIQQVVRGDSAAYFCASSPLPGLAGDRTGELFFGEGSRLTVL.

The DNA of the CDR3 is TGTGCCAGCAGCTTCGGGACTAGCGGGAGGGGGGGCACAGATACGCAGTATTTT. This sequence encodes CASSFGTSGRGGTDTQYF. The chain carries TRBV4-2 and TRBJ2-3; 16 bases match TRBD2. This CDR3 has 18 amino acids. The J segment lost 1 base and the V segment lost 5 bases, leaving 6 bases of the junction unmatched. Looked up from germline, CDR1 is LGHNA and CDR2 is YNFKEQ.

J is TRBJ2-2 and V is TRBV5-1, with D perhaps matching TRBD1 or TRBD2 (5 bases each). The CDR3 runs 13 residues. CDR1 and CDR2 (germline): SGHRS, YFSETQ. Trimming took 7 bases from V and 4 from J, leaving 11 bases between them. The CDR3 DNA reads TGCGCCAGCTCGGGGCCGGGCACCGGGGAGCTGTTTTTT. Its translation is CASSGPGTGELFF. Full variable domain (remainder filled in from reference TRBV5-1 and TRBJ2-2): KAGVTQTPRYLIKTRGQQVTLSCSPISGHRSVSWYQQTPGQGLQFLFEYFSETQRNKGNFPGRFSGRQFSNSRSEMNVSTLELGDSALYLCASSGPGTGELFFGEGSRLTVL.

The chain couples TRBV9 to TRBJ1-1; D is uncertain. The CDR3 consists of 14 residues. The V end lost 4 bases, the J end lost 1 base, and 11 bases lay between the germline ends. Per germline, CDR1 SGDLS and CDR2 YYNGEE. In DNA form, the CDR3 reads TGTGCCAGCAGCTCCCGACCGAAGAACACTGAAGCTTTCTTT. It yields the protein CASSSRPKNTEAFF.

The chain carries TRBV6-6 and TRBJ2-6; D perhaps matches TRBD2 (6 bases). Trimming removed 6 bases at V and 1 base at J, with 13 bases between. The CDR3 contains 16 residues. Germline CDR1 reads MNHNY; CDR2 reads SVGAGI (reference sequence). Written as DNA, the CDR3 is TGTGCCAGCAGGTCATCTCGGGGGTCTGGGGCCAACGTCCTGACTTTC. This gives the protein CASRSSRGSGANVLTF.